This TCR beta chain was observed in a study of regulatory T cells in long-lasting Graves disease. The CDR3 covers 15 residues. After removal of 1 base from V and 5 bases from J, the junction contained 3 bases not matched to a gene. The V gene's germline CDR1 is LGHNA and CDR2 YNFKEQ. The TCR beta library used iRepertoire HTBI primers with Arm-PCR amplification of CDR3. TCRdb re-analysed the multiplex PCR reads in MiXCR, keeping a single row per CDR3 protein. The table includes over 300,000 distinct CDR3 sequences, 15% to 20% detected once. Time point here: persistent/refractory GD, antithyroid drugs over 5 years with positive TRAb. With RNA extracted from PBMCs as input, the TCR library was made.

The source of this sequence is a female donor with Graves disease. The source was peripheral blood mononuclear cells (PBMCs), collected when the disease was refractory, from a patient treated with antithyroid drugs. This chain joins TRBV4-2 and TRBJ2-7, with 12 bases that match TRBD1. CDR3 nucleotide sequence: TGTGCCAGCAGCCAAGCCGGGACAGGGGGCCACGAGCAGTACTTC. Its protein is CASSQAGTGGHEQYF.